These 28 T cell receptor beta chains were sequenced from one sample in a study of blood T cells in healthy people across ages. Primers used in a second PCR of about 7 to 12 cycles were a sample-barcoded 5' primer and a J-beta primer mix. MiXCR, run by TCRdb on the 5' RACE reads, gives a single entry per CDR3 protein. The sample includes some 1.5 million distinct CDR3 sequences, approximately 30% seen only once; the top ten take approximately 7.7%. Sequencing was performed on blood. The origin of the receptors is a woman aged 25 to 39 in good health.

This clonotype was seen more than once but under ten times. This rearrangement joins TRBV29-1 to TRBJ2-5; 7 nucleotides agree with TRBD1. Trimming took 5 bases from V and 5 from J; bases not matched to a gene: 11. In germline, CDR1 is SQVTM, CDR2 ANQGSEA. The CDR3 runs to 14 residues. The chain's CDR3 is CSVQSGTGVETQYF. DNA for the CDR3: TGCAGCGTTCAATCCGGAACAGGGGTTGAGACCCAGTACTTC. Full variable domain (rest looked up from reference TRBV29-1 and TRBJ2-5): SAVISQKPSRDICQRGTSLTIQCQVDSQVTMMFWYRQQPGQSLTLIATANQGSEATYESGFVIDKFPISRPNLTFSTLTVSNMSPEDSSIYLCSVQSGTGVETQYFGPGTRLLVL.

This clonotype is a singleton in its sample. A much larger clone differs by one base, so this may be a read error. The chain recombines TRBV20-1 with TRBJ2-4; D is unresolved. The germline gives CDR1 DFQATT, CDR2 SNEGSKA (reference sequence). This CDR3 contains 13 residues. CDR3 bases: TGCAGTGCTAGTCAGGAACCGGGTCACGAGCAGGACTTC. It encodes CSASQEPGHEQDF.

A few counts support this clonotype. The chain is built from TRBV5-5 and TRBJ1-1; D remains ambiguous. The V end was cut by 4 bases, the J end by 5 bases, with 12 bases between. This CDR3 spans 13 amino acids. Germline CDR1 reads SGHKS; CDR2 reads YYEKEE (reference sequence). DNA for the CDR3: TGTGCCAGCAGCCTCGGGCTCTCGACTGAAGCTTTCTTT. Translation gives CASSLGLSTEAFF.

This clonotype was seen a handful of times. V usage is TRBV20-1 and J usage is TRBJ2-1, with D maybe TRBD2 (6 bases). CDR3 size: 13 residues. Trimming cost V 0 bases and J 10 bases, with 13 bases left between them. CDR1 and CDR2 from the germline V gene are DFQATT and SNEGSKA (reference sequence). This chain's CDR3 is CSAREGEVKEQFF. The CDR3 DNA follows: TGCAGTGCTAGAGAGGGGGAGGTGAAGGAGCAGTTCTTC.

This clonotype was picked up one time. The CDR3 DNA follows: TGCGCCAGCAGCTTGGGCATCTCCGGGATCAACTATGGCTACACCTTC. This translates into CASSLGISGINYGYTF. This chain connects TRBV5-1 to TRBJ1-2; D remains ambiguous. The CDR3 sequence is 16 residues long. Looked up from germline, CDR1 is SGHRS and CDR2 is YFSETQ. V gave up 0 bases and J gave up 2 bases, with 14 bases separating them.

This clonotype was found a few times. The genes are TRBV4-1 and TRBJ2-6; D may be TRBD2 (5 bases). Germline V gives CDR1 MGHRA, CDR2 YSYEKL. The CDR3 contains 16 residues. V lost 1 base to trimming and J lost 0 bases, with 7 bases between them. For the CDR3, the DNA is TGCGCCAGCAGCCAAGCCGGGGACTCTGGGGCCAACGTCCTGACTTTC. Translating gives CASSQAGDSGANVLTF.

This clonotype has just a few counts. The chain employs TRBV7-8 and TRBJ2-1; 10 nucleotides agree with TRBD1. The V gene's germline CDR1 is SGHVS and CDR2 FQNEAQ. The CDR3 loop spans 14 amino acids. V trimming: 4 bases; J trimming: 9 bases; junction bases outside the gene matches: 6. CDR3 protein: CASSSPGQGGEQFF. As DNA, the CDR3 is TGTGCCAGCAGCTCGCCAGGACAGGGGGGTGAGCAGTTCTTC.

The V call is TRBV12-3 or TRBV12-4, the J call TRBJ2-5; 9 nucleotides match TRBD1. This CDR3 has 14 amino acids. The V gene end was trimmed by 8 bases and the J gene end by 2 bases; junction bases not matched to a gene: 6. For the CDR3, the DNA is TGTGCCAGCCAACGTGGGACAGGGCAAGAGACCCAGTACTTC. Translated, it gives CASQRGTGQETQYF.

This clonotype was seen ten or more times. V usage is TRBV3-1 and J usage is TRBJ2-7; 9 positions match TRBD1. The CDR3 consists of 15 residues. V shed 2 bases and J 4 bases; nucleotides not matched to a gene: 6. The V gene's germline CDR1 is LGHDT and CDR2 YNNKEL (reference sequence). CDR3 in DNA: TGTGCCAGCAGCCAAAGGGACAGGGCCAAATACGAGCAGTACTTC. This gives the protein CASSQRDRAKYEQYF.

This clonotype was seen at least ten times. This CDR3 is CSARGGGGYGYTF. The CDR3 region has the DNA TGCAGTGCTAGAGGGGGAGGGGGCTATGGCTACACCTTC. The chain has TRBV20-1 and TRBJ1-2; D might be TRBD1 (6 bases). This CDR3 contains 13 residues. CDR1 DFQATT and CDR2 SNEGSKA come from the germline V gene (reference sequence). V lost 1 base and J 4 bases, leaving 10 bases between the germline ends.

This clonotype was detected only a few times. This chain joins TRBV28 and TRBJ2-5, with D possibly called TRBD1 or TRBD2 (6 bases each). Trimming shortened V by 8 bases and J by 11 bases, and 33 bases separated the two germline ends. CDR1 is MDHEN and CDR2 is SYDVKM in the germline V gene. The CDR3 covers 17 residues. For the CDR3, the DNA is TGTGCCAGCCTCCCAGGAGGAGGGGGGAGAAGGGGAAATGAGCAGTACTTC. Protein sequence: CASLPGGGGRRGNEQYF.

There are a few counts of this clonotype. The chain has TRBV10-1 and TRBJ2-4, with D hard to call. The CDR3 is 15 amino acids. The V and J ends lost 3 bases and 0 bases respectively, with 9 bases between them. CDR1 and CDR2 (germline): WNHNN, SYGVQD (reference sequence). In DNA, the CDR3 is TGCGCCAGCAGTGACGGCACCTTAGCCAAAAACATTCAGTACTTC. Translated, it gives CASSDGTLAKNIQYF.

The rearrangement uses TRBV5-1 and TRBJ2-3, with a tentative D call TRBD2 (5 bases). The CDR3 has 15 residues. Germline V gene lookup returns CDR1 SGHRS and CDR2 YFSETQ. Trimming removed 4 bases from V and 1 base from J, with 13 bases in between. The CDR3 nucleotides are TGCGCCAGCAGCGCACTGAGCGGACGCACAGATACGCAGTATTTT. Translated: CASSALSGRTDTQYF.

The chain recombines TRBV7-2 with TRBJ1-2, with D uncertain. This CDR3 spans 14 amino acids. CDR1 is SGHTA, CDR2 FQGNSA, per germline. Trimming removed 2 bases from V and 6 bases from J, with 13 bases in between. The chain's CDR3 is CASSLLAGEDGYTF. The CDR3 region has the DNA TGTGCCAGCAGCTTACTGGCGGGAGAAGATGGCTACACCTTC.

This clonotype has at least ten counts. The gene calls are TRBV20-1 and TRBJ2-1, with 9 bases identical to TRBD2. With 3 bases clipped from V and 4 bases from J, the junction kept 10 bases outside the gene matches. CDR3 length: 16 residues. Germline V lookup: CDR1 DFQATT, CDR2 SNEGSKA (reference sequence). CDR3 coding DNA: TGCAGTGCTAGTTTGATTAGCGGGGGTGATTACAATGAGCAGTTCTTC. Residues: CSASLISGGDYNEQFF.

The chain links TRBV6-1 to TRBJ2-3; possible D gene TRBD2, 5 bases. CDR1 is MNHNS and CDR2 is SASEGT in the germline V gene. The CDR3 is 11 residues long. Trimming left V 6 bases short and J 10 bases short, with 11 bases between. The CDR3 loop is CASSEGPAQYF. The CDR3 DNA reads TGTGCCAGCAGCGAGGGTCCCGCGCAGTATTTT.

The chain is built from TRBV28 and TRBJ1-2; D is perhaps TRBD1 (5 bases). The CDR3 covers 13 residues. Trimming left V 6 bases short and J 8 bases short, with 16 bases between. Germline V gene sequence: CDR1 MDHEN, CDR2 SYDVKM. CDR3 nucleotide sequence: TGTGCCAGCAGCTATCGGGCAGGGACGGGCTACACCTTC. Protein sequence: CASSYRAGTGYTF.

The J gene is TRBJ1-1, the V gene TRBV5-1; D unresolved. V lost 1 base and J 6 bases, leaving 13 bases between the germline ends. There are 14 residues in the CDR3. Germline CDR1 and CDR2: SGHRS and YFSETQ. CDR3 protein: CASSLRAGGPEAFF. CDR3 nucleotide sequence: TGCGCCAGCAGCTTGAGGGCCGGTGGACCTGAAGCTTTCTTT. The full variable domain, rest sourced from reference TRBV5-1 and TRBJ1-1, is KAGVTQTPRYLIKTRGQQVTLSCSPISGHRSVSWYQQTPGQGLQFLFEYFSETQRNKGNFPGRFSGRQFSNSRSEMNVSTLELGDSALYLCASSLRAGGPEAFFGQGTRLTVV.

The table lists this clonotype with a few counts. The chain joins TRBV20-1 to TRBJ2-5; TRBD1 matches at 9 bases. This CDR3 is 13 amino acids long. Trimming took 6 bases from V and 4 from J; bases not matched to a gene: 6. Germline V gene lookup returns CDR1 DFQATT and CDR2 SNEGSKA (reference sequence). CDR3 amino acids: CSATQGAGETQYF. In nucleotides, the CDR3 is TGCAGTGCCACACAGGGGGCTGGAGAGACCCAGTACTTC.

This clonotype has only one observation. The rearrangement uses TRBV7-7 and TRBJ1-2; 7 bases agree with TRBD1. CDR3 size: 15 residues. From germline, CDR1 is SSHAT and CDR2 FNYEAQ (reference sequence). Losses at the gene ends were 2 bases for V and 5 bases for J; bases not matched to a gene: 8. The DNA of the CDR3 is TGTGCCAGCAGCTTATGGCTAGGGGGCGCATATGGCTACACCTTC. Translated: CASSLWLGGAYGYTF.

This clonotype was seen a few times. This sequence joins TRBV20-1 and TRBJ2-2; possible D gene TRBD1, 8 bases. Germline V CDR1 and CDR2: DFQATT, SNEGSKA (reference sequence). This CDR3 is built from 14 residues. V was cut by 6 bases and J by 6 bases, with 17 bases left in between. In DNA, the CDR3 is TGCAGTGCACCTGACAGGGGAGGGGCCGGGGAGCTGTTTTTT. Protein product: CSAPDRGGAGELFF.

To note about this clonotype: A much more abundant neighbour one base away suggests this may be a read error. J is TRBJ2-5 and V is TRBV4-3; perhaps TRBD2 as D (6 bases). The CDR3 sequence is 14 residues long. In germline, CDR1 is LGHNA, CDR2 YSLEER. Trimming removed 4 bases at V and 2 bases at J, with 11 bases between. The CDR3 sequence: CASSRRGTQETQYF. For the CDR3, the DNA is TGCGCCAGCAGCCGTCGAGGGACTCAAGAGACCCAGTACTTC.

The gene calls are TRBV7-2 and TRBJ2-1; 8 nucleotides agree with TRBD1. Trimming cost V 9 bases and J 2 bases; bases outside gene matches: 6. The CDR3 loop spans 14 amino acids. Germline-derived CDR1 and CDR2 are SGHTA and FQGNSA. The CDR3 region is CASRGQGTYNEQFF. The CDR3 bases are TGTGCCAGTCGCGGACAGGGAACCTACAATGAGCAGTTCTTC. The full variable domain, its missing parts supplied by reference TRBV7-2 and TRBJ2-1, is GAGVSQSPSNKVTEKGKDVELRCDPISGHTALYWYRQSLGQGLEFLIYFQGNSAPDKSGLPSDRFSAERTGGSVSTLTIQRTQQEDSAVYLCASRGQGTYNEQFFGPGTRLTVL.

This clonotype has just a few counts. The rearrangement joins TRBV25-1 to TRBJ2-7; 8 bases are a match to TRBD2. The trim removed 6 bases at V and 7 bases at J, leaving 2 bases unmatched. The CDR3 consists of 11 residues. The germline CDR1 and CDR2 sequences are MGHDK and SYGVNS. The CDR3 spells CASRGGREQYF. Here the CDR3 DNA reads TGTGCCAGCAGGGGCGGGAGGGAGCAGTACTTC.

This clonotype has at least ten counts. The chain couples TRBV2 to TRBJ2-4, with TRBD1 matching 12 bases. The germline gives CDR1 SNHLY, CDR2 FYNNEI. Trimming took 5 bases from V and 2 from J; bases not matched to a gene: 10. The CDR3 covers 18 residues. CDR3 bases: TGTGCCAGCAGTACACCGGGACAGGGGGCAGGATCCAAAAACATTCAGTACTTC. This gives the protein CASSTPGQGAGSKNIQYF.

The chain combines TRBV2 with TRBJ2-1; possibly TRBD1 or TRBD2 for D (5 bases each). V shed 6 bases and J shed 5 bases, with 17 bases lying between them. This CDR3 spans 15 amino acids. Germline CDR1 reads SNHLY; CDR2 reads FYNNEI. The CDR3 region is CASRDGTKGNNEQFF. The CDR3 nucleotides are TGTGCCAGCAGGGACGGGACCAAGGGGAACAATGAGCAGTTCTTC.

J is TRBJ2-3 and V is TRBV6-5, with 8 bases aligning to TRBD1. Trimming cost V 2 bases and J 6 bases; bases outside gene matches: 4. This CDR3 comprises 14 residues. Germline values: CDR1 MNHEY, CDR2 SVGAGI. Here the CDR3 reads CASSYGQGADTQYF. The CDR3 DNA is TGTGCCAGCAGTTACGGACAGGGTGCGGATACGCAGTATTTT.

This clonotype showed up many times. CDR3 DNA sequence: TGCAGTGCTAGAGCCGAGGACTCGTACTCCTACGAGCAGTACTTC. This sequence encodes CSARAEDSYSYEQYF. This chain connects TRBV20-1 to TRBJ2-7; D might be TRBD2 (5 bases). Germline loops: CDR1 DFQATT, CDR2 SNEGSKA (reference sequence). Trimming pared 1 base from V and 0 bases from J, leaving 13 bases between. The CDR3 totals 15 residues.